Described below is a single TCR beta chain sequence and its context. Its matching antigen is unknown. CDR1 is SGDLS and CDR2 is YYNGEE in the germline V gene. Trimming stripped 2 bases from V and 8 bases from J, with 10 bases between. This CDR3 is built from 12 residues. The sample originates from a study of T cell responses to AZD1222 COVID-19 vaccine. Findings of the study overall: At study baseline, merely six AZD1222 recipients were seropositive. Clonal diversity was possibly underestimated, and the donors were mostly white British, with more females. Sampling that yielded the repertoires occurred only after the peak T cell response.

Data came from immunoSEQ multiplex PCR; TCRdb stores just in-frame clones and leaves some out. Found here are more than 100,000 clones, under 85% of them singletons; the top ten hold over 5%. The chain has TRBV9 and TRBJ1-2; D is unclear. The TCR originated in an adult in good health. Sequenced here: peripheral blood, sampled on day 0 of AZD1222 vaccination. The CDR3 sequence is CASSVGGRGYTF. CDR3 DNA: TGTGCCAGCAGCGTCGGAGGTAGAGGCTACACCTTC.